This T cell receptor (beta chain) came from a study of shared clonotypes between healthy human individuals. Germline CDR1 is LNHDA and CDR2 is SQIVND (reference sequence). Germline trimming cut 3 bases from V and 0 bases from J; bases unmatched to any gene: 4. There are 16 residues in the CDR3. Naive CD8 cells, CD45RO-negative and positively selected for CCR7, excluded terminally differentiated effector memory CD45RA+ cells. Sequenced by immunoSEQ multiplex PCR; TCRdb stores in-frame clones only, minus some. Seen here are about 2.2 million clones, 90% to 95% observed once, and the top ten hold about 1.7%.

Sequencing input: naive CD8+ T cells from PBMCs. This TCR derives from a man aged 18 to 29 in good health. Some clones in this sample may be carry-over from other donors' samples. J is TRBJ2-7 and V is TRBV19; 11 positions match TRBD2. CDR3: CASSIVAGGLSYEQYF. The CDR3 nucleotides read TGTGCCAGTAGTATTGTAGCGGGAGGGCTCTCCTACGAGCAGTACTTC.